Below are 27 T cell receptor beta chains sequenced from a single sample in a study of T-cell memory formation after mild COVID-19. MiXCR, applied by TCRdb to the 5' RACE reads, yields one record per CDR3 protein. The table has about 340,000 distinct CDR3 sequences, more than 15% seen once. The sample consisted of PBMCs or a T cell subset sorted from them (not recorded which). Receptors were obtained from a man between 18 and 29 years old who had mild COVID-19 (a few samples of this study predate the infection). Cell type and time point are not known.

V usage is TRBV20-1 and J usage is TRBJ1-6; 8 nucleotides align to TRBD1. CDR1 is DFQATT and CDR2 is SNEGSKA in the germline V gene (reference sequence). The CDR3 contains 15 residues. J was trimmed by 6 bases and V by 2 bases; bases with no gene match: 6. CDR3 sequence (DNA): TGCAGTGCTAGAAGCATTGGACAGGGTAATTCACCCCTCCACTTT. Translated, it gives CSARSIGQGNSPLHF.

The chain has TRBV20-1 and TRBJ1-4; D gene uncertain. The V end was cut by 2 bases, the J end by 3 bases, with 10 bases between. Per germline, CDR1 DFQATT and CDR2 SNEGSKA (reference sequence). The CDR3 has 14 amino acids. The CDR3 loop is CSARRRTPNEKLFF. The CDR3 nucleotides read TGCAGTGCTAGACGGAGAACACCTAATGAAAAACTGTTTTTT.

This clonotype was detected ten times or more. The V and J genes are TRBV10-1 and TRBJ2-3; D might be TRBD2 (5 bases). V was pared by 5 bases and J by 6 bases, with 18 bases between. This CDR3 comprises 15 residues. Germline V CDR1 and CDR2: WNHNN, SYGVQD (reference sequence). CDR3 DNA: TGCGCCAGCAGTCCCTCGGGGTCCGCCCGCGATACGCAGTATTTT. This encodes CASSPSGSARDTQYF.

This clonotype was counted a few times. This chain links TRBV12-3 or TRBV12-4 with TRBJ1-4, with D possibly TRBD1 on 5 matching bases. The CDR3 is 12 amino acids. V was shortened by 3 bases and J by 8 bases, with 7 bases between the two germline ends. DNA of the CDR3: TGTGCCAGCAGTTTCTGGACAGAAAAACTGTTTTTT. Protein sequence: CASSFWTEKLFF.

The chain couples TRBV2 to TRBJ2-7, with D possibly being TRBD1 or TRBD2 (5 bases each). Between the trimmed V and J ends, which lost 10 bases and 0 bases, there was a span of 16 bases. This CDR3 has 14 amino acids. Germline lookup yields CDR1 SNHLY and CDR2 FYNNEI. The CDR3 region is CAILRGTSSYEQYF. The DNA for the CDR3 is TGTGCCATCCTGAGGGGCACGAGCTCCTACGAGCAGTACTTC.

The chain couples TRBV12-3 or TRBV12-4 to TRBJ1-2, with D maybe TRBD1 (6 bases). V gave up 6 bases and J gave up 10 bases, with 15 bases separating them. This CDR3 spans 12 amino acids. The CDR3 DNA reads TGTGCCAGCAGCCCCTACGGACAGTCCTACACCTTC. As protein: CASSPYGQSYTF.

V is TRBV6-2 or TRBV6-3 and J is TRBJ2-1; the match to TRBD1 covers 10 bases. Per germline, CDR1 MNHEY and CDR2 SVGEGT. The CDR3 length is 15 residues. V trimming: 6 bases; J trimming: 7 bases; junction bases outside the gene matches: 9. The CDR3 spells CASSPGTGALNEQFF. CDR3 in DNA: TGTGCCAGCAGCCCCGGGACAGGGGCTTTGAATGAGCAGTTCTTC.

This clonotype showed up just a few times. The chain recombines TRBV7-2 with TRBJ2-7; TRBD2 is a possible D gene (6 bases). Germline CDR1 SGHTA, CDR2 FQGNSA. This CDR3 contains 15 residues. The V end lost 1 base, the J end lost 2 bases, and 12 bases lay between the germline ends. CDR3 amino acids: CASSLVRGITYEQYF. The CDR3 nucleotides read TGTGCCAGCAGCTTAGTTCGGGGGATTACCTACGAGCAGTACTTC.

V usage is TRBV25-1 and J usage is TRBJ2-5, with D unclear. The germline V and J ends were trimmed by 0 bases and 1 base, with 3 bases remaining between them. Germline CDR1 MGHDK, CDR2 SYGVNS. The CDR3 contains 13 residues. CDR3 sequence: CASSEYSQETQYF. The CDR3 nucleotides read TGTGCCAGCAGTGAATACAGCCAAGAGACCCAGTACTTC.

This clonotype was counted only a few times. The chain employs TRBV10-3 and TRBJ1-4, with TRBD1 identical over 8 bases. The J segment lost 7 bases and the V segment lost 10 bases, leaving 8 bases of the junction unmatched. Germline CDR1 reads ENHRY; CDR2 reads SYGVKD. CDR3 length: 13 amino acids. The CDR3 spells CATKTGDREKLFF. As DNA, the CDR3 is TGTGCCACCAAGACAGGGGACCGTGAAAAACTGTTTTTT.

The V call is TRBV6-2 or TRBV6-3, the J call TRBJ1-2, with 9 bases aligning to TRBD1. With 4 bases clipped from V and 4 bases from J, the junction kept 4 bases outside the gene matches. This CDR3 contains 14 residues. CDR1 and CDR2 from the germline V gene are MNHEY and SVGEGT. The CDR3, as DNA: TGTGCCAGCAGTTCTCCGGGACAGGGCTATGGCTACACCTTC. It yields the protein CASSSPGQGYGYTF.

V and J are TRBV15 and TRBJ2-3, with 12 bases lining up with TRBD2. V trimming: 1 base; J trimming: 4 bases; junction bases outside the gene matches: 6. Per germline, CDR1 LNHNV and CDR2 YYDKDF (reference sequence). This CDR3 spans 17 amino acids. The CDR3 region has the DNA TGTGCCACCAGCAGAGGTTCTAGCGGGGGGGCATCAGATACGCAGTATTTT. Its translation: CATSRGSSGGASDTQYF.

This clonotype came up many times. A read error may account for a junction end that differs from germline. The V gene is TRBV5-1, the J gene TRBJ1-2; D is uncertain. This CDR3 contains 14 residues. The germline CDR1 and CDR2 sequences are SGHRS and YFSETQ. The CDR3 loop reads CASSLGGTNYGYTF. As DNA, the CDR3 is TGTGCCAGCAGCTTGGGCGGAACTAACTATGGCTACACCTTC.

This clonotype was detected a few times. The chain couples TRBV5-1 to TRBJ2-7; D is unresolved. The CDR3 has 12 amino acids. V lost 4 bases to trimming and J lost 6 bases, with 11 bases between them. The germline CDR1 and CDR2 sequences are SGHRS and YFSETQ. The CDR3, as DNA: TGCGCCAGCAGCCGCTTGGGTCCCGAGCAGTACTTC. It encodes CASSRLGPEQYF.

This clonotype was counted only a few times. CDR3 DNA sequence: TGCGCCAGCAGCCCCCAAGGGCGGGGAGCTTTCTTT. Amino acid sequence: CASSPQGRGAFF. The chain is built from TRBV5-1 and TRBJ1-1, with no clear D. Germline V gene lookup returns CDR1 SGHRS and CDR2 YFSETQ. CDR3 length equals 12 residues. Trimming stripped 4 bases from V and 10 bases from J, with 14 bases between.

V gene TRBV5-6 combines with J gene TRBJ1-6; D is perhaps TRBD1 (6 bases). Germline V gene data show CDR1 as SGHDT and CDR2 as YYEEEE. Trimming removed 5 bases at V and 5 bases at J, with 14 bases between. The CDR3 has 15 amino acids. CDR3 loop: CASSYTDRNNSPLHF. DNA for the CDR3: TGTGCCAGCAGTTACACGGACAGAAATAATTCACCCCTCCACTTT.

This clonotype was seen a few times. This chain connects TRBV7-9 to TRBJ1-1, with D possibly TRBD1 on 6 matching bases. From germline, CDR1 is SEHNR and CDR2 FQNEAQ (reference sequence). The CDR3 totals 16 residues. The V and J ends lost 2 bases and 2 bases respectively, with 15 bases between them. CDR3 sequence (DNA): TGTGCCAGCAGCTTATTTGGCAGGGGTATAAACACTGAAGCTTTCTTT. Translation gives CASSLFGRGINTEAFF. The entire variable domain, with the rest obtained from reference TRBV7-9 and TRBJ1-1, is as follows: DTGVSQNPRHKITKRGQNVTFRCDPISEHNRLYWYRQTLGQGPEFLTYFQNEAQLEKSRLLSDRFSAERPKGSFSTLEIQRTEQGDSAMYLCASSLFGRGINTEAFFGQGTRLTVV.

This clonotype was detected only a few times. The chain recombines TRBV6-5 with TRBJ2-3; maybe TRBD2 (6 bases). The CDR3 is 15 amino acids. The ends were cut back, 5 bases at V and 1 base at J, with 13 bases in the middle. CDR1 is MNHEY, CDR2 SVGAGI, per germline. CDR3 residues: CASSPRGEGTDTQYF. CDR3 nucleotides: TGTGCCAGCAGTCCCCGCGGGGAAGGCACAGATACGCAGTATTTT.

This clonotype turned up a few times. The chain links TRBV27 to TRBJ2-2; a possible D gene is TRBD2 (7 bases). The ends were cut back, 8 bases at V and 2 bases at J, with 18 bases in the middle. The germline V gene has CDR1 MNHEY and CDR2 SMNVEV (reference sequence). The CDR3 totals 16 residues. The CDR3 is CASHLGASGNTGELFF. In nucleotides, the CDR3 is TGTGCCAGCCACTTGGGGGCTAGCGGAAACACCGGGGAGCTGTTTTTT.

This clonotype showed up many times. The DNA for the CDR3 is TGTGCCAGCAGCCAAGCGGGACAGGGGGCCCCTGAAGCTTTCTTT. As protein: CASSQAGQGAPEAFF. J is TRBJ1-1 and V is TRBV4-2; TRBD1 agrees at 12 bases. This CDR3 has 15 amino acids. Germline V gene data show CDR1 as LGHNA and CDR2 as YNFKEQ. The V gene end was trimmed by 1 base and the J gene end by 6 bases; junction bases not matched to a gene: 3.

This clonotype was detected ten times or more. The chain joins TRBV7-9 to TRBJ2-7; D possibly matches TRBD1 or TRBD2 (5 bases each). The length of the CDR3 is 15 residues. V dropped 6 bases and J dropped 0 bases, with 15 bases sitting between them. CDR1 and CDR2 from the germline V gene are SEHNR and FQNEAQ (reference sequence). The CDR3 sequence: CASRPPGPSSYEQYF. DNA for the CDR3: TGTGCCAGCAGACCTCCGGGACCGAGCTCCTACGAGCAGTACTTC.

The sample holds a few counts of this clonotype. The germline gene is not matched at one end of the junction; a read error may be the cause. The CDR3 nucleotides are TGTGCCAGCACCCCTATCACCTTCTCTAGCGGACCTGTCTTC. Its protein is CASTPITFSSGPVF. The rearrangement uses TRBV3-1 and TRBJ2-1; 7 bases are a match to TRBD2. The CDR3 is made up of 14 amino acids. The V gene's germline CDR1 is LGHDT and CDR2 YNNKEL (reference sequence).

This clonotype was seen only a few times. V gene TRBV30 combines with J gene TRBJ2-3; D is possibly TRBD2 (7 bases). The V end lost 0 bases, the J end lost 10 bases, and 11 bases lay between the germline ends. Germline CDR1 is GTSNPN and CDR2 is SVGIG (reference sequence). The CDR3 has 12 amino acids. The CDR3 here is CAWSVLGGAQYF. CDR3 DNA: TGTGCCTGGAGTGTACTAGGGGGGGCGCAGTATTTT.

The rearrangement joins TRBV4-1 to TRBJ2-1; no clear D. The germline gives CDR1 MGHRA, CDR2 YSYEKL. V was clipped by 5 bases and J by 15 bases, with 17 bases between them. CDR3 length: 12 amino acids. Here the CDR3 DNA reads TGCGCCAGCAGCTCCCACGGGTTCTTTCCGTTCTTC. It codes for CASSSHGFFPFF.

This clonotype was detected only a few times. The chain combines TRBV29-1 with TRBJ1-2; no definite D call. This CDR3 contains 11 residues. Germline CDR1 SQVTM, CDR2 ANQGSEA. V lost 4 bases and J 3 bases, leaving 6 bases between the germline ends. The chain's CDR3 is CSVGEDYGYTF. The CDR3 bases are TGCAGCGTTGGGGAGGACTATGGCTACACCTTC.

This clonotype was picked up a small number of times. This sequence joins TRBV2 and TRBJ2-2; unclear D gene. This CDR3 is built from 14 residues. Trimming took off 1 base at V and 6 bases at J, with 9 bases between the two ends. Germline CDR1 and CDR2: SNHLY and FYNNEI. CDR3: CASSEESVPGELFF. Here the CDR3 DNA reads TGTGCCAGCAGTGAAGAGTCAGTTCCCGGGGAGCTGTTTTTT.

This clonotype has ten or more counts. V usage is TRBV29-1 and J usage is TRBJ2-5; the match to TRBD1 covers 7 bases. The CDR3 runs to 12 residues. CDR1 SQVTM and CDR2 ANQGSEA come from the germline V gene. V trimming: 6 bases; J trimming: 5 bases; junction bases outside the gene matches: 6. The CDR3 loop is CSVTGVEETQYF. Written as DNA, the CDR3 is TGCAGCGTAACAGGGGTCGAGGAGACCCAGTACTTC.